This T cell receptor (beta chain) was recorded in a study of T cell repertoires in cytomegalovirus infection (dated by TCRdb to between 2018 and 2021). Turning to the overall study: Donor HLA type was relevant to the analysis, because carriage of CMV infection together with the matching HLA type was indicated by public TCR beta signatures.

The investigation overall reported the following: The ex vivo response was dominated by HLA-C-restricted CMV-specific TCR beta clonotypes, which also provided the single most frequent clonotype in two of eight donors. Carriers of CMV infection plus the relevant HLA type were discriminated by the cumulative frequency of public TCR beta family members in the study cohort and in an independent roughly 320-donor cohort.

This clonotype has a handful of counts. Its recognized antigen is unknown. No base qualities exist here, and no much larger clone lies one base off it. Reads for this sample came from an Illumina HiSeq 1500. TCRdb redid the processing of the public reads, applying fastp at Q25 and MiXCR, and retained in-frame beta chains. Rows merge per CDR3 protein into single entries with the most common DNA and genes. In all, the sample holds about 260,000 distinct CDR3 sequences, and around 15% of those were seen once. The leading ten clones occupy around 8.8% of the sample. Input material: PBMCs. The sequence derives from a human donor in good health (CMV status not recorded). Some clones in this sample may be carry-over from other donors' samples.

The nucleotides are TGTGCCAGCATGCAGAGGGGACAGGGGGTTCCTGAGCAGTTCTTC. This translates into CASMQRGQGVPEQFF. This sequence uses TRBV6-2 or TRBV6-3 and TRBJ2-1; TRBD1 lines up with 11 middle nucleotides. V is trimmed back by 7 bases and J by 9 bases, and the junction contains 11 bases that no gene match accounts for. The CDR3 numbers 15 residues from cysteine through phenylalanine. Left in the record is the CDR3 DNA by itself, 45 bases read in frame from the first base. Via the germline V gene, CDR1 is MNHEY and CDR2 SVGEGT.